One sample yielded the 10 T cell receptor beta chains listed below, sequenced in a study of a mutant IDH1 vaccine in newly diagnosed glioma (dated by TCRdb to 2020 to 2023). Libraries were built with the immunoSEQ multiplex PCR assay. Drawn from immuneACCESS, this table holds only the in-frame rearrangements with V and J called that TCRdb kept. Clones are partly lost; checked studies trace under half to an unresolved V gene and leave the rest unexplained. The sample yields tens of thousands of clones; about 83% were counted once. Approximately 4.8% of the sample rests with the top ten. These TCRs are of unknown antigen specificity. What this sample's time point label stands for: week 35, safety follow-up. A 20-mer mutant IDH1 peptide at 300 micrograms in Montanide made up each vaccine dose, which was injected subcutaneously together with topical imiquimod. The sequencing here drew on PBMCs, taken from a glioma patient whose treatment included an IDH1 peptide vaccine. The receptors were gathered from a woman between 45 and 60 years old with glioma.

The rearrangement links TRBV5-4 to TRBJ2-7, with D perhaps TRBD2 (5 bases). The CDR3 sequence is 14 residues long. Trimming cost V 0 bases and J 1 base, with 8 bases left between them. CDR1 is SGHNT and CDR2 is YYREEE in the germline V gene (reference sequence). CDR3 region: CASSLELASYEQYF. The CDR3 DNA sequence: TGTGCCAGCAGCTTGGAGCTAGCTTCCTACGAGCAGTACTTC.

The gene calls are TRBV2 and TRBJ1-5; TRBD1 matches 7 bases. J was trimmed by 4 bases and V by 1 base; bases with no gene match: 4. The CDR3 is 15 amino acids. Germline V gene data show CDR1 as SNHLY and CDR2 as FYNNEI. As DNA, the CDR3 is TGTGCCAGCAGTGAAGGCAGGGGGACTAATCAGCCCCAGCATTTT. It yields the protein CASSEGRGTNQPQHF.

Here the CDR3 DNA reads TGTGCCAGCACAGTCGGACAGACCAATCAGCCCCAGCATTTT. It specifies CASTVGQTNQPQHF. The gene calls are TRBV2 and TRBJ1-5, with D possibly matching TRBD1 (6 bases). Trimming pared 7 bases from V and 3 bases from J, leaving 13 bases between. The CDR3 length is 14 residues. Germline V gene lookup returns CDR1 SNHLY and CDR2 FYNNEI.

This clone has a handful of counts. The chain uses TRBV7-9 and TRBJ1-2; tentatively, D is TRBD1 (5 bases). Germline V lookup: CDR1 SEHNR, CDR2 FQNEAQ (reference sequence). The CDR3 spans 14 residues. Trimming shortened V by 2 bases and J by 3 bases, and 10 bases separated the two germline ends. This CDR3 reads CASSLWGDYYGYTF. In DNA form, the CDR3 reads TGTGCCAGCAGCTTATGGGGGGACTACTATGGCTACACCTTC.

The rearrangement joins TRBV7-2 to TRBJ1-2; D uncertain. The V end lost 4 bases, the J end lost 8 bases, and 17 bases lay between the germline ends. Germline V gene sequence: CDR1 SGHTA, CDR2 FQGNSA. CDR3 length equals 14 residues. The CDR3 DNA reads TGTGCCAGCAGCTCAAGAGACCGACGGAGGGGCTACACCTTC. It specifies CASSSRDRRRGYTF.

This CDR3 is CASSLPGTGADEQYF. The CDR3 nucleotides read TGTGCCAGCAGCCTACCCGGGACAGGGGCCGACGAGCAGTACTTC. V and J are TRBV7-9 and TRBJ2-7, with TRBD1 matching 10 bases. The CDR3 sequence is 15 residues long. The ends lost 5 bases at V and 5 bases at J; junction bases unmatched: 9. From germline, CDR1 is SEHNR and CDR2 FQNEAQ (reference sequence).

CDR3 nucleotides: TGTGCCAGCAGTTTATCTCGGGGGGAGGAGACCCAGTACTTC. This translates into CASSLSRGEETQYF. The gene calls are TRBV27 and TRBJ2-5; 7 positions agree with TRBD2. Germline trimming cut 0 bases from V and 5 bases from J; bases unmatched to any gene: 3. This CDR3 contains 14 residues. CDR1 MNHEY and CDR2 SMNVEV come from the germline V gene (reference sequence).

This clone was observed once. The chain employs TRBV5-1 and TRBJ1-1; D remains unclear. V lost 0 bases to trimming and J lost 3 bases, with 6 bases between them. This CDR3 comprises 13 residues. CDR1 and CDR2 (germline): SGHRS, YFSETQ. The CDR3 here is CASSLDQDTEAFF. The DNA for the CDR3 is TGCGCCAGCAGCTTGGATCAAGACACTGAAGCTTTCTTT.

The rearrangement links TRBV14 to TRBJ1-2; 7 nucleotides line up with TRBD1. Looked up from germline, CDR1 is SGHDN and CDR2 is FVKESK. There are 15 residues in the CDR3. The V and J ends lost 3 bases and 1 base, in that order; junction bases with no gene match: 5. The CDR3 here is CASSQTGQVNYGYTF. The CDR3 region has the DNA TGTGCCAGCAGCCAGACTGGACAGGTTAACTATGGCTACACCTTC.

The chain links TRBV5-4 to TRBJ1-2, with a weak D call TRBD1 (6 bases). V lost 6 bases to trimming and J lost 0 bases, with 18 bases between them. The CDR3 is 16 residues long. Germline V gene lookup returns CDR1 SGHNT and CDR2 YYREEE (reference sequence). The chain's CDR3 is CASNPGGARANYGYTF. The CDR3 DNA is TGTGCCAGCAACCCGGGGGGGGCTCGGGCTAACTATGGCTACACCTTC.